The 10 T cell receptor beta chains given below trace back to one sample, sequenced in a study of siplizumab effects on memory and regulatory T cells. Libraries were prepared by immunoSEQ multiplex PCR; TCRdb keeps only in-frame clonotypes and omits some of them. The sample has approximately 65,000 clones; roughly 78% are singletons. The source material was memory CD4+ T cells sorted from blood. These receptors originate from a human donor in good health.

This chain connects TRBV30 to TRBJ1-2, with a possible D match to TRBD1 (6 bases). Germline V lookup: CDR1 GTSNPN, CDR2 SVGIG (reference sequence). The CDR3 is 14 residues long. Trimming removed 3 bases from V and 2 bases from J, with 13 bases in between. CDR3 DNA sequence: TGTGCCTGGAGGGGCGCGGGACAAAACTATGGCTACACCTTC. Translating gives CAWRGAGQNYGYTF.

This clone appeared a single time. The V call is TRBV11-2, the J call TRBJ1-4; D is unclear. This CDR3 has 15 amino acids. The germline V gene encodes CDR1 SGHAT and CDR2 FQNNGV. Trimming cost V 1 base and J 5 bases, with 11 bases left between them. The CDR3 bases are TGTGCCAGCAGCTTAGGACGACCGATAAATGAAAAACTGTTTTTT. This gives the protein CASSLGRPINEKLFF.

The CDR3 DNA reads TGTGCCAGCAGCGTACTTTCCGGTATAGAGACCCAGTACTTC. Its translation is CASSVLSGIETQYF. The chain employs TRBV9 and TRBJ2-5; D not certain. The ends were cut back, 1 base at V and 4 bases at J, with 11 bases in the middle. CDR1 is SGDLS, CDR2 YYNGEE, per germline. This CDR3 contains 14 residues.

This clone was observed a handful of times. The chain employs TRBV7-6 and TRBJ2-1; 11 bases match TRBD1. The CDR3 length is 16 residues. Germline V gene data show CDR1 as SGHVS and CDR2 as FNYEAQ. Trimming cost V 5 bases and J 6 bases; bases outside gene matches: 9. The CDR3 DNA sequence: TGTGCCAGCAGCCTCTATTCCGGGACAGGGGGCAATGAGCAGTTCTTC. Amino acid sequence: CASSLYSGTGGNEQFF.

This clone was counted between two and nine times. This chain uses TRBV6-1 with TRBJ1-4, with D uncertain. Germline CDR1 reads MNHNS; CDR2 reads SASEGT. The CDR3 runs to 13 residues. V was pared by 2 bases and J by 10 bases, with 11 bases between. CDR3 in DNA: TGTGCCAGCAGTGAATCCTTTATGTTAAAACTGTTTTTT. This encodes CASSESFMLKLFF.

This chain connects TRBV4-3 to TRBJ2-2, with 7 bases aligning to TRBD2. CDR1 LGHNA and CDR2 YSLEER come from the germline V gene. V gave up 0 bases and J gave up 7 bases; unmatched junction bases: 5. The CDR3 is made up of 15 amino acids. CDR3 in DNA: TGCGCCAGCAGCCAAGATCGGGGGGTGATCGGGGAGCTGTTTTTT. Translation gives CASSQDRGVIGELFF.

This chain joins TRBV7-2 and TRBJ1-2; D is ambiguous. This CDR3 has 15 residues. Germline V gene data show CDR1 as SGHTA and CDR2 as FQGNSA. Trimming stripped 2 bases from V and 7 bases from J, with 17 bases between. CDR3 amino acids: CASSLFIPGGSGYTF. CDR3 in DNA: TGTGCCAGCAGCTTATTCATCCCGGGTGGGTCTGGCTACACCTTC.

This chain's CDR3 is CASSFFGLMEVYGYTF. CDR3 DNA sequence: TGTGCCAGCAGCTTTTTTGGGCTAATGGAAGTCTATGGCTACACCTTC. V is TRBV5-6 and J is TRBJ1-2; no clear D gene. Per germline, CDR1 SGHDT and CDR2 YYEEEE. This CDR3 spans 16 amino acids. The V end was cut by 2 bases, the J end by 4 bases, with 18 bases between.

This rearrangement joins TRBV4-2 to TRBJ1-1; D unresolved. V was cut by 0 bases and J by 0 bases, with 14 bases left in between. CDR3 length: 17 residues. Germline CDR1 reads LGHNA; CDR2 reads YNFKEQ. The CDR3 spells CASSQDSSGNVNTEAFF. The CDR3 DNA sequence: TGTGCCAGCAGCCAAGATTCGTCGGGGAATGTGAACACTGAAGCTTTCTTT.

The chain is built from TRBV4-3 and TRBJ1-1; no definite D call. The CDR3 totals 13 residues. Germline lookup yields CDR1 LGHNA and CDR2 YSLEER. V lost 4 bases and J 4 bases, leaving 10 bases between the germline ends. The CDR3 here is CASSRTLSTEAFF. The CDR3 DNA reads TGCGCCAGCAGCCGGACCCTTAGCACTGAAGCTTTCTTT.